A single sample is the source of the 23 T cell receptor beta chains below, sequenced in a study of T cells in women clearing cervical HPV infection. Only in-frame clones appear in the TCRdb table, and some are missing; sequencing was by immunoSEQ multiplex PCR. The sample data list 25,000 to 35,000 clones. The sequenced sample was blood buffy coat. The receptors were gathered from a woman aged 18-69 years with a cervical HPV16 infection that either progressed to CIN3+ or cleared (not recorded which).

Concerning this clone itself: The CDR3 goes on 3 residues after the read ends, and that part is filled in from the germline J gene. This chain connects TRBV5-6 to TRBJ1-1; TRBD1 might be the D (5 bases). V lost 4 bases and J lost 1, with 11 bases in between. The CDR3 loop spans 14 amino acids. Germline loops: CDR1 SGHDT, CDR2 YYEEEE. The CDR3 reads CASSEGAKNTEAFF. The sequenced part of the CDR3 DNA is TGTGCCAGCAGCGAAGGGGCGAAGAACACTGAA.

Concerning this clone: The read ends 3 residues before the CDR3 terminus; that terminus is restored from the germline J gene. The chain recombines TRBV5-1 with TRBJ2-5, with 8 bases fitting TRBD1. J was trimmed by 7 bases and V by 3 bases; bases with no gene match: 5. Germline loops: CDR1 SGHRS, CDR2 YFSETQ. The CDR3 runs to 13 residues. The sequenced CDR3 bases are TGCGCCAGCAGCTCAGGACAGGGAGGGACC. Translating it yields CASSSGQGGT. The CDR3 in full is CASSSGQGGTQYF.

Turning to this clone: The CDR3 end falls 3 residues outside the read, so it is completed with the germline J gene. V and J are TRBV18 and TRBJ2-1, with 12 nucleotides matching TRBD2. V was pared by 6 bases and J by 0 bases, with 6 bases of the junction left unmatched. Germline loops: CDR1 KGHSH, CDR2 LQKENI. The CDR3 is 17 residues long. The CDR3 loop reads CASSPGTSGFSYNEQFF. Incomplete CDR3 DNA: TGTGCCAGCTCGCCTGGGACTAGCGGGTTCTCCTACAATGAG.

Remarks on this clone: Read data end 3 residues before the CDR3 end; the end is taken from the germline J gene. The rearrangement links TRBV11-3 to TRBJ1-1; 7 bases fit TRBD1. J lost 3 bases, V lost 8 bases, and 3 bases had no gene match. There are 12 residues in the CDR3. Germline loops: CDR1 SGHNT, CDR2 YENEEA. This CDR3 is CASEGADTEAFF. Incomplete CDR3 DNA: TGTGCCAGCGAGGGGGCCGACACTGAA.

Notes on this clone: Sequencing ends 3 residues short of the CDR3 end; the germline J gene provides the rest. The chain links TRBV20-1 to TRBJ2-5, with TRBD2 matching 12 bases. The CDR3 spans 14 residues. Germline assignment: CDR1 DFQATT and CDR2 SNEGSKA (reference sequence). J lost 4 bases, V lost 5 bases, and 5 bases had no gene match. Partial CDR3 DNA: TGCAGTGCTGTCCTAGCGGGAGGGCCAGAGACC. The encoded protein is CSAVLAGGPET. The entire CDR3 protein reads CSAVLAGGPETQYF.

The sequenced part of the CDR3 DNA is TGCGCCAGCAGTCAATGGGCTAGCGGGAGTAACGAC. Translation gives CASSQWASGSND. The entire CDR3 protein reads CASSQWASGSNDYTF. The chain has TRBV23-1 and TRBJ1-2; no definite D call. The sequenced fragment ends 3 residues before the CDR3 boundary, so the rest is inferred from the germline J gene. TRBV23-1 has ORF status, its function being uncertain. This CDR3 has 15 residues.

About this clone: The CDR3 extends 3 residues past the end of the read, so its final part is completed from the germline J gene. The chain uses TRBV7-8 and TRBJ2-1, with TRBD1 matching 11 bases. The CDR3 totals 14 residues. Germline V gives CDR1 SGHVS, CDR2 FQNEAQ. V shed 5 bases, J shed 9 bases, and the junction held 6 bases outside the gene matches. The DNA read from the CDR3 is TGTGCCAGCAGCCCCGGGACAGGGGGAGGTGAG. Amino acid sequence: CASSPGTGGGE. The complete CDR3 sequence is CASSPGTGGGEQFF.

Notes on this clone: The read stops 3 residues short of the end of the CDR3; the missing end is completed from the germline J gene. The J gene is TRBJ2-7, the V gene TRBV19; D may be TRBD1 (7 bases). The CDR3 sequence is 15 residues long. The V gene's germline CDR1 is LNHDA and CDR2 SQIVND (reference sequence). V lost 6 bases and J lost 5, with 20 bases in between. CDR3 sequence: CASRVQGRSGDEQYF. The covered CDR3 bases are TGTGCCAGTAGAGTACAGGGGAGATCGGGGGACGAG.

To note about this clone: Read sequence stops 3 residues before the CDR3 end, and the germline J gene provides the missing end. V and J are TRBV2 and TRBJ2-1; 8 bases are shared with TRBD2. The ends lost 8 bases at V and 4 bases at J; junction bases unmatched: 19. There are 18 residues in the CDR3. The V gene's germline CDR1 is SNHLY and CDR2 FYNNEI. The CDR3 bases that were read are TGTGCCAGCCGCGAAATAGTTGGGCTTAGCGGGGTATACAATGAG. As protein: CASREIVGLSGVYNE. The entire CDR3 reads CASREIVGLSGVYNEQFF.

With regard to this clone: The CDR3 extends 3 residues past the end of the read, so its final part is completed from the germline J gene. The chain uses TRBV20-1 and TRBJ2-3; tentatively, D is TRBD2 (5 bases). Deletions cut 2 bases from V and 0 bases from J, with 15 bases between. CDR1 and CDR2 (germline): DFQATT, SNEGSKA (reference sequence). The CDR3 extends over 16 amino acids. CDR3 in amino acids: CSARKVERRSTDTQYF. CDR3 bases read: TGCAGTGCTAGAAAAGTCGAGCGGAGAAGCACAGATACG.

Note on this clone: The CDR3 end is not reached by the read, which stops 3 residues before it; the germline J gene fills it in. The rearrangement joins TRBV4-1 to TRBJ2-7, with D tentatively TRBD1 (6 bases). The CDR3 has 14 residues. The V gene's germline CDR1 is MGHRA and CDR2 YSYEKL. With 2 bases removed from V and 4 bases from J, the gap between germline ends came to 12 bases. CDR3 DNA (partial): TGCGCCAGCAGCCAATTCGGCAGGGGTTACGAG. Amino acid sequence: CASSQFGRGYE. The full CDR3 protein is CASSQFGRGYEQYF.

The sequenced part of the CDR3 DNA is TGTGCCAGCAGCCTCCCCCCCGCCGAGACTAGCGGGAGGGCCCCAGATACG. Its protein product is CASSLPPAETSGRAPDT. The entire CDR3 protein reads CASSLPPAETSGRAPDTQYF. The rearrangement joins TRBV4-2 to TRBJ2-3; 14 bases agree with TRBD2. With the read ending 3 residues before the CDR3 end, the germline J gene is used to fill in that end. V gave up 4 bases and J gave up 4 bases; unmatched junction bases: 16. CDR3 length: 20 residues. Germline V gives CDR1 LGHNA, CDR2 YNFKEQ.

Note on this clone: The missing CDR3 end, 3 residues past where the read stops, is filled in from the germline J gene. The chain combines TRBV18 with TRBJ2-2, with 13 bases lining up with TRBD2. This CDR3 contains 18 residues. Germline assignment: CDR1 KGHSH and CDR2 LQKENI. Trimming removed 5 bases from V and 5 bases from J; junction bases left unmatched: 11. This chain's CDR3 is CASSTGTSGIGGTGELFF. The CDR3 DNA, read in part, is TGTGCCAGCTCAACCGGGACTAGCGGGATAGGAGGAACCGGGGAG.

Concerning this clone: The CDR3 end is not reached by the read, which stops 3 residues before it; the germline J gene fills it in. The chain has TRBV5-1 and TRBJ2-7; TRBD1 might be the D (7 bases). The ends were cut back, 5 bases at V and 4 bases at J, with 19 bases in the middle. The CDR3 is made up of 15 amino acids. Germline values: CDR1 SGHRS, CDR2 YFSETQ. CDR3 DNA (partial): TGCGCCAGCAGGCGCGGGACAGCCAGACTATACGAG. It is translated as CASRRGTARLYE. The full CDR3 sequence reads CASRRGTARLYEQYF.

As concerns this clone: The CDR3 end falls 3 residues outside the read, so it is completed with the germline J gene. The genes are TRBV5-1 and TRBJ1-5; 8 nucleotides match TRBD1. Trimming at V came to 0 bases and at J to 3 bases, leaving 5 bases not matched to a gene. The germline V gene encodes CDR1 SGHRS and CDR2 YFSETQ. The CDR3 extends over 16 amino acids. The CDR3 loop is CASSLGAGGINQPQHF. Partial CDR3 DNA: TGCGCCAGCAGCTTGGGGGCAGGGGGCATCAATCAGCCC.

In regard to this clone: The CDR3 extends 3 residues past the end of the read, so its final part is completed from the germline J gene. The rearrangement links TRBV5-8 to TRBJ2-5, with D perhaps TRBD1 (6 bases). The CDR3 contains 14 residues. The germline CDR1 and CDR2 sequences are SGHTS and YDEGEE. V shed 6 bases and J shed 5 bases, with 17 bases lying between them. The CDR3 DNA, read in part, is TGTGCCAGCAAGGACAGCAATCGTGATGAGACC. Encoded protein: CASKDSNRDET. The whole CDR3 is CASKDSNRDETQYF.

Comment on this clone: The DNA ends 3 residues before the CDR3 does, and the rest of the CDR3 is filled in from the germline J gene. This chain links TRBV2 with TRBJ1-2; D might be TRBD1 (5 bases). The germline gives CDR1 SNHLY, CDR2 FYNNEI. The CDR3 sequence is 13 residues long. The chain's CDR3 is CASSDSRDLGYTF. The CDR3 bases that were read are TGTGCCAGCAGTGATAGCAGGGATCTGGGC.

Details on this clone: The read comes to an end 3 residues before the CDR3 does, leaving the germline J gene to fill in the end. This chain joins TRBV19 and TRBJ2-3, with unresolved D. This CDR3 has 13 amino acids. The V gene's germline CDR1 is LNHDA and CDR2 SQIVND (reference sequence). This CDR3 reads CASSIPPQETQYF. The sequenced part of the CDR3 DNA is TGTGCCAGTAGTATACCCCCCCAGGAGACG. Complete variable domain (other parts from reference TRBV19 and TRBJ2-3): DGGITQSPKYLFRKEGQNVTLSCEQNLNHDAMYWYRQDPGQGLRLIYYSQIVNDFQKGDIAEGYSVSREKKESFPLTVTSAQKNPTAFYLCASSIPPQETQYFGPGTRLTVL.

CDR3 DNA, as far as it was read: TGTGCCAGCAGCGTAGGTTTCAGCTCCTACGAG. Protein product: CASSVGFSSYE. Given in full, the CDR3 is CASSVGFSSYEQYF. V and J are TRBV9 and TRBJ2-7; D unclear. The sequenced fragment ends 3 residues before the CDR3 boundary, so the rest is inferred from the germline J gene. This CDR3 is built from 14 residues. Germline V gene sequence: CDR1 SGDLS, CDR2 YYNGEE. Between the trimmed V and J ends, which lost 0 bases and 0 bases, there was a span of 7 bases.

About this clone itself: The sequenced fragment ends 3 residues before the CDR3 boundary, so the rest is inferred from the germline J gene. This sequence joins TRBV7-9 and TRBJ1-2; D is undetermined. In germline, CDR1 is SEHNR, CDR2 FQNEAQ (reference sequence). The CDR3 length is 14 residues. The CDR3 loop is CASTAGGPPDTYTF. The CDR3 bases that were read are TGTGCCAGTACAGCGGGAGGGCCCCCTGATACC. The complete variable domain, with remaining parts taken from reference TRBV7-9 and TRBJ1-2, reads DTGVSQNPRHKITKRGQNVTFRCDPISEHNRLYWYRQTLGQGPEFLTYFQNEAQLEKSRLLSDRFSAERPKGSFSTLEIQRTEQGDSAMYLCASTAGGPPDTYTFGSGTRLTVV.

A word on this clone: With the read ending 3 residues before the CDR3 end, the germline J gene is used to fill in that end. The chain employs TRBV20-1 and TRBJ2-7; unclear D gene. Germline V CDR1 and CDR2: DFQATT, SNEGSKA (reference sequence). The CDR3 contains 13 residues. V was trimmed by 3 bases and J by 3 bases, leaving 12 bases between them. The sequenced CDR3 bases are TGCAGTGCTAGCCCTCTCTCCGGCTACGAG. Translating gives CSASPLSGYE. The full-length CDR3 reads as CSASPLSGYEQYF.

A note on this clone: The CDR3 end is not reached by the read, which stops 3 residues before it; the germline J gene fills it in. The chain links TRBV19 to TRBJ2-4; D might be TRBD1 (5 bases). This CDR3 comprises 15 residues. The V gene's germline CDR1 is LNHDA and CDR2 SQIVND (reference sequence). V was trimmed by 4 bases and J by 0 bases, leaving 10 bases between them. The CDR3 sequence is CASSRGAEAKNIQYF. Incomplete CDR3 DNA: TGTGCCAGTAGTAGGGGCGCGGAAGCCAAAAACATT.

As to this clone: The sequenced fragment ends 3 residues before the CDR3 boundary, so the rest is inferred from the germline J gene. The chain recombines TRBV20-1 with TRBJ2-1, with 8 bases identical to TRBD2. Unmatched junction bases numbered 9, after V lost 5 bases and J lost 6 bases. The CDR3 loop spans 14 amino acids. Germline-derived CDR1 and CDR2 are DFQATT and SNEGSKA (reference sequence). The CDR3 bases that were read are TGCAGTGCTCGCCAGCGGGAGTGGCGCAATGAG. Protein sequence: CSARQREWRNE. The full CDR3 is CSARQREWRNEQFF.